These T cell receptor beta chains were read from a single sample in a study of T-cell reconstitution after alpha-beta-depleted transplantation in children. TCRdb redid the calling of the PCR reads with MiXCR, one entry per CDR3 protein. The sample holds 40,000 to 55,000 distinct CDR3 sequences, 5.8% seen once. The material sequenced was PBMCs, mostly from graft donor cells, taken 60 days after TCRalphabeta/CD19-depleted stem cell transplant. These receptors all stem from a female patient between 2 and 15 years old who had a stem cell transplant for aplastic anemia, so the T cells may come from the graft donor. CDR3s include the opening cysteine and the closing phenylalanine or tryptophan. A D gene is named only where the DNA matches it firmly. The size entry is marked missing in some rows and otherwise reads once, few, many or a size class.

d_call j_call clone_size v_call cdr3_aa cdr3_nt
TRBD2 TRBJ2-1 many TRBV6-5 CASSLGLAGGLSYNEQFF TGTGCCAGCAGTCTGGGACTAGCGGGGGGCCTCTCCTACAATGAGCAGTTCTTC
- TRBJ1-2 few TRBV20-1 CSAKPGVNPGHYGYTF TGCAGTGCGAAACCAGGGGTAAACCCCGGCCACTATGGCTACACCTTC
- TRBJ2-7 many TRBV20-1 CSAIGKGPNEQYF TGCAGTGCTATAGGCAAGGGTCCCAACGAGCAGTACTTC
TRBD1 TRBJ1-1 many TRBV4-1 CASSPAVGGINTEAFF TGCGCCAGCAGCCCCGCGGTAGGGGGCATTAACACTGAAGCTTTCTTT
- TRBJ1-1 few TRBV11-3 CASSLRGDNTEAFF TGTGCCAGCAGCTTACGCGGGGACAACACTGAAGCTTTCTTT
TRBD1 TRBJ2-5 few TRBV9 CASSVLGQVQETQYF TGTGCCAGCAGCGTTCTCGGACAGGTCCAAGAGACCCAGTACTTC
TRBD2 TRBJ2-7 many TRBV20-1 CSAREGTSPYEQYF TGCAGTGCTAGAGAGGGGACTAGCCCCTACGAGCAGTACTTC
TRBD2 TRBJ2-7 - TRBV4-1 CASSQVGSGRSNEQYF TGCGCCAGCAGCCAAGTGGGAAGCGGGAGGTCCAACGAGCAGTACTTC
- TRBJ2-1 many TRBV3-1 CASSPRRQSYNEQFF TGTGCCAGCAGCCCCCGTCGGCAGTCCTACAATGAGCAGTTCTTC
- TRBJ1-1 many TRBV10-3 CAISEPWGTSFF TGTGCCATCAGTGAACCTTGGGGAACGTCTTTCTTT
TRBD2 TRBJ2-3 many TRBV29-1 CSVVLAGRDTQYF TGCAGCGTTGTACTAGCGGGAAGGGATACGCAGTATTTT
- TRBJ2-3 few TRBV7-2 CASSLAAYSTDTQYF TGTGCCAGCAGCTTAGCGGCCTATAGCACAGATACGCAGTATTTT
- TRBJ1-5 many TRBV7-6 CASSLQSGSQPQHF TGTGCCAGCAGCTTACAATCGGGAAGTCAGCCCCAGCATTTT
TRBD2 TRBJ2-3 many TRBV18 CASSPGLAGPDTQYF TGTGCCAGCTCACCGGGACTAGCGGGGCCAGATACGCAGTATTTT
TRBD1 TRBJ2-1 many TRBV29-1 CSVDRGKYNEQFF TGCAGCGTGGACAGGGGGAAATACAATGAGCAGTTCTTC
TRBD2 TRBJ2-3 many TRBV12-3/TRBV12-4 CASSLSLAGGYTDTQYF TGTGCCAGCAGTTTAAGCCTAGCGGGGGGATACACAGATACGCAGTATTTT
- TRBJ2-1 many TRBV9 CASRGGSMSNEQFF TGTGCCAGCCGTGGAGGGAGTATGAGCAATGAGCAGTTCTTC
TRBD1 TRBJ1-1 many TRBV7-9 CASSPDRITEAFF TGTGCCAGCAGCCCGGACAGGATAACTGAAGCTTTCTTT
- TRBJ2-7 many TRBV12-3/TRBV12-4 CASSWTNGYEQYF TGTGCCAGCAGTTGGACTAACGGGTACGAGCAGTACTTC
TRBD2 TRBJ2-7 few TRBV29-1 CSVQTSGASYEQYF TGCAGCGTGCAGACTAGCGGGGCTTCCTACGAGCAGTACTTC
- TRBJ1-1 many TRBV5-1 CASRRVEGAEAFF TGCGCCAGCAGGCGGGTGGAGGGCGCTGAAGCTTTCTTT
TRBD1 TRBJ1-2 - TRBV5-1 CASSLLPGQGYGYTF TGCGCCAGCAGCTTGTTACCGGGACAGGGATATGGCTACACCTTC
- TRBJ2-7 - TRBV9 CASSAISGEQYF TGTGCCAGCAGCGCCATAAGCGGCGAGCAGTACTTC
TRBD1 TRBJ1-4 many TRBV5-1 CASSPGTVLTANEKLFF TGCGCCAGCAGCCCTGGGACAGTCTTAACGGCTAATGAAAAACTGTTTTTT
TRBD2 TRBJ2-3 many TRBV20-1 CSAPTSGRTYTQYF TGCAGTGCTCCCACTAGCGGGAGGACCTATACGCAGTATTTT
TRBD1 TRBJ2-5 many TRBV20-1 CSASAVQGAIQETQYF TGCAGTGCTAGCGCTGTGCAGGGGGCTATCCAAGAGACCCAGTACTTC
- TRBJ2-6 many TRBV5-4 CASSGLQGDSGANVLTF TGTGCCAGCAGCGGATTACAGGGAGACTCTGGGGCCAACGTCCTGACTTTC
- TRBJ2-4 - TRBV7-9 CASSLAGEAKNIQYF TGTGCCAGCAGCTTAGCAGGGGAAGCCAAAAACATTCAGTACTTC
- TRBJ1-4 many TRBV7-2 CASSLAVQGEKLFF TGTGCCAGCAGCTTAGCGGTCCAGGGTGAAAAACTGTTTTTT
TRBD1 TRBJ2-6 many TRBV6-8 CASTGGAGANVLTF TGTGCCAGCACAGGGGGCGCTGGGGCCAACGTCCTGACTTTC
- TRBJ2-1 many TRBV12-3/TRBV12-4 CASSLGVAGGEQFF TGTGCCAGCAGTTTGGGTGTGGCTGGGGGTGAGCAGTTCTTC
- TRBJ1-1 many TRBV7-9 CASSDPGQGITEAFF TGTGCCAGCAGCGACCCGGGGCAGGGAATCACTGAAGCTTTCTTT
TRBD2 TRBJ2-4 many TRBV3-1 CASSQGPGTSMGIQYF TGTGCCAGCAGCCAAGGTCCCGGGACTAGCATGGGCATTCAGTACTTC
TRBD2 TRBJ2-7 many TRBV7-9 CASSDGLAGTLSEQYF TGTGCCAGCAGCGACGGACTAGCGGGCACATTGTCCGAGCAGTACTTC
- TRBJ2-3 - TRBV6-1 CASNLMAGRSDTQYF TGTGCCAGCAACTTAATGGCGGGGAGGTCAGATACGCAGTATTTT
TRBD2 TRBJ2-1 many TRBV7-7 CASSSGIFNEQFF TGTGCTAGCTCTAGCGGGATTTTCAATGAGCAGTTCTTC
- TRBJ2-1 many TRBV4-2 CASSQDWRGNEQFF TGTGCCAGCAGCCAAGACTGGAGGGGCAATGAGCAGTTCTTC
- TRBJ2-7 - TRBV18 CASSPGGRGLSYEQYF TGTGCCAGCTCACCAGGAGGCAGGGGACTTTCCTACGAGCAGTACTTC
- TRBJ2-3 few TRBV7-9 CASSSLTPTDTQYF TGTGCCAGCAGCTCACTGACTCCCACAGATACGCAGTATTTT
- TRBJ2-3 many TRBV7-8 CASSSGPDTQYF TGTGCCAGCAGCTCGGGACCAGATACGCAGTATTTT
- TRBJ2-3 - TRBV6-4 CASSDTRSSATDTQYF TGTGCCAGCAGTGACACCCGGAGTAGCGCCACAGATACGCAGTATTTT
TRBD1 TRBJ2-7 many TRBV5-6 CASSLLRDRGNPLYEQYF TGTGCCAGCAGCCTCCTAAGGGACAGGGGTAACCCATTGTACGAGCAGTACTTC
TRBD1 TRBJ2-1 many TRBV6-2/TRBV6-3 CASRPGQGYNEQFF TGTGCCAGCAGGCCGGGACAGGGCTACAATGAGCAGTTCTTC
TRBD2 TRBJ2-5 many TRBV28 CASSSIQGGLETQYF TGTGCCAGCAGTAGCATCCAGGGAGGGTTGGAGACCCAGTACTTC
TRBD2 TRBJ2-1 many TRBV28 CASSLRGTSSYNEQFF TGTGCCAGCAGTTTAAGGGGGACTAGCTCCTACAATGAGCAGTTCTTC
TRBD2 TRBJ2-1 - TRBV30 CAWGNPESGRALNEQFF TGTGCCTGGGGTAACCCAGAAAGCGGGAGGGCCCTCAATGAGCAGTTCTTC
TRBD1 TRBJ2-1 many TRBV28 CASSLDRGKSYNEQFF TGTGCCAGCAGTTTAGACAGGGGGAAGTCCTACAATGAGCAGTTCTTC
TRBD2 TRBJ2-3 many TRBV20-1 CSGTSGDTDTQYF TGCAGTGGGACTAGCGGGGACACAGATACGCAGTATTTT
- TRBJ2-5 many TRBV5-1 CASSYPGETQYF TGCGCCAGCAGCTACCCGGGTGAGACCCAGTACTTC